These 10 T cell receptor beta chains originate from one sample sequenced in a study of PD-L1 blockade in urothelial cancer. Profiling relied on immunoSEQ multiplex PCR, and the TCRdb table lists in-frame clones only, not all of them. This sample has about 45,000 clones, with 82% found just once. Time point described: peripheral blood 6 weeks after treatment start. The specimen was PBMCs, collected around atezolizumab (anti-PD-L1) treatment. These receptors were collected from a man aged 55 to 70 with urothelial cancer.

The table lists this clone with a few counts. The gene calls are TRBV7-6 and TRBJ1-1; tentatively, D is TRBD1 (5 bases). The V and J ends lost 0 bases and 1 base respectively, with 6 bases between them. The CDR3 has 14 amino acids. Germline-derived CDR1 and CDR2 are SGHVS and FNYEAQ. The CDR3 is CASSLAGQNTEAFF. CDR3 sequence (DNA): TGTGCCAGCAGCTTAGCGGGGCAGAACACTGAAGCTTTCTTT.

The chain recombines TRBV28 with TRBJ2-1; 11 bases are shared with TRBD2. The CDR3 has 16 amino acids. Germline-derived CDR1 and CDR2 are MDHEN and SYDVKM. V lost 2 bases to trimming and J lost 5 bases; unmatched junction nucleotides: 5. The CDR3 nucleotides are TGTGCCAGCAGTTTAGCTAGCGGGGGGACTAACAATGAGCAGTTCTTC. Translated, it gives CASSLASGGTNNEQFF.

The chain is built from TRBV5-5 and TRBJ2-2; D call uncertain. Germline V gene data show CDR1 as SGHKS and CDR2 as YYEKEE (reference sequence). Between the trimmed V and J ends, which lost 0 bases and 5 bases, there was a span of 11 bases. This CDR3 is 15 amino acids long. The CDR3 nucleotides are TGTGCCAGCAGCTTGGTTTTTGCTCGGACCGGGGAGCTGTTTTTT. Its protein is CASSLVFARTGELFF.

V usage is TRBV5-1 and J usage is TRBJ2-1; 8 bases are shared with TRBD2. V shed 7 bases and J 5 bases; nucleotides not matched to a gene: 8. This CDR3 region has 14 residues. CDR1 and CDR2 from the germline V gene are SGHRS and YFSETQ. CDR3 loop: CASRSGLADNEQFF. The CDR3 DNA is TGCGCCAGCCGATCAGGACTAGCAGACAATGAGCAGTTCTTC.

The CDR3 region is CSVDVLAGGHTDTQYF. Here the CDR3 DNA reads TGCAGCGTTGATGTACTAGCGGGGGGTCACACAGATACGCAGTATTTT. The gene calls are TRBV29-1 and TRBJ2-3; 12 bases align to TRBD2. CDR1 SQVTM and CDR2 ANQGSEA come from the germline V gene. Trimming took 3 bases from V and 2 from J; bases not matched to a gene: 6. The CDR3 spans 16 residues.

The genes are TRBV5-1 and TRBJ2-3, with 11 nucleotides matching TRBD2. The CDR3 has 18 residues. The junction had 7 bases not matched to a gene; V was cut back by 0 bases and J by 1 base. Germline V gives CDR1 SGHRS, CDR2 YFSETQ. CDR3 nucleotide sequence: TGCGCCAGCAGCTTGGAAACTAGCGGGAGTGGCGGCACAGATACGCAGTATTTT. Protein: CASSLETSGSGGTDTQYF.

The rearrangement joins TRBV5-1 to TRBJ2-7; TRBD1 matches 7 bases. Germline V gene sequence: CDR1 SGHRS, CDR2 YFSETQ. The V gene end was trimmed by 0 bases and the J gene end by 0 bases; junction bases not matched to a gene: 3. This CDR3 spans 15 amino acids. The CDR3 DNA follows: TGCGCCAGCAGCTTGGGGGCAGGGGGCTCCTACGAGCAGTACTTC. As protein: CASSLGAGGSYEQYF.

V gene TRBV19 combines with J gene TRBJ1-4, with D unclear. Per germline, CDR1 LNHDA and CDR2 SQIVND (reference sequence). Trimming removed 5 bases at V and 8 bases at J, with 12 bases between. This CDR3 has 13 amino acids. The CDR3, as DNA: TGTGCCAGTAGTCCCCCCGGTTTCGAAAAACTGTTTTTT. Its protein product is CASSPPGFEKLFF.

The chain uses TRBV19 and TRBJ1-5; weak D call: TRBD1 (6 bases). CDR1 is LNHDA and CDR2 is SQIVND in the germline V gene (reference sequence). Trimming removed 10 bases at V and 1 base at J, with 20 bases between. This CDR3 contains 16 residues. The CDR3 DNA follows: TGTGCCACCTCAGGGTCAGGGGATAGAAGCAATCAGCCCCAGCATTTT. Translating gives CATSGSGDRSNQPQHF.

This clone was picked up one time. The CDR3 spells CASSYRRDYGYTF. The CDR3 coding sequence is TGTGCCAGCAGTTACCGCAGGGATTATGGCTACACCTTC. This chain connects TRBV6-6 to TRBJ1-2, with a weak D call TRBD1 (5 bases). V lost 2 bases and J lost 5, with 9 bases in between. There are 13 residues in the CDR3. Germline V gene sequence: CDR1 MNHNY, CDR2 SVGAGI (reference sequence).